These 12 T cell receptor beta chains originate from one sample sequenced in a study of OX40 agonist ivuxolimab in advanced cancers. Libraries were prepared by immunoSEQ multiplex PCR; TCRdb keeps only in-frame clonotypes and omits some of them. The table includes over 55,000 clones, 84% detected once. Sequenced here: CD4+ or CD8+ T cells sorted from blood, sampled in a trial of the OX40 agonist ivuxolimab. The source is an adult with an advanced solid tumor such as melanoma, head and neck, liver or kidney cancer.

The chain employs TRBV19 and TRBJ1-2; TRBD1 agrees at 11 bases. The junction had 5 bases not matched to a gene; V was cut back by 4 bases and J by 4 bases. CDR3 size: 15 residues. Germline V CDR1 and CDR2: LNHDA, SQIVND (reference sequence). This CDR3 reads CASSNTGTGGYGYTF. The CDR3 DNA reads as TGTGCCAGTAGTAATACCGGGACAGGGGGCTATGGCTACACCTTC. The full variable domain, rest sourced from reference TRBV19 and TRBJ1-2, is DGGITQSPKYLFRKEGQNVTLSCEQNLNHDAMYWYRQDPGQGLRLIYYSQIVNDFQKGDIAEGYSVSREKKESFPLTVTSAQKNPTAFYLCASSNTGTGGYGYTFGSGTRLTVV.

CDR3 region: CASTRSTGSWNTIYF. As DNA, the CDR3 is TGTGCCAGTACCCGTTCGACAGGGAGTTGGAACACCATATATTTT. V gene TRBV19 combines with J gene TRBJ1-3; TRBD1 matches 7 bases. There are 15 residues in the CDR3. Per the germline V gene, CDR1 is LNHDA and CDR2 is SQIVND (reference sequence). The V gene end was trimmed by 7 bases and the J gene end by 7 bases; junction bases not matched to a gene: 13.

The table lists this clone with a few counts. The chain carries TRBV2 and TRBJ2-5; a possible D gene is TRBD1 (5 bases). Trimming stripped 4 bases from V and 1 base from J, with 10 bases between. CDR1 SNHLY and CDR2 FYNNEI come from the germline V gene. The CDR3 covers 14 residues. The CDR3: CASSVPRVQETQYF. The DNA of the CDR3 is TGTGCCAGCAGTGTCCCCAGGGTCCAAGAGACCCAGTACTTC.

The CDR3 loop reads CASSLDGTDTQYF. CDR3 sequence (DNA): TGTGCCAGCAGCCTAGACGGCACAGATACGCAGTATTTT. The V gene is TRBV7-9, the J gene TRBJ2-3; D is undetermined. The CDR3 is 13 residues long. Trimming cost V 5 bases and J 1 base, with 7 bases left between them. Germline V CDR1 and CDR2: SEHNR, FQNEAQ (reference sequence).

A word on this clone: One junction end does not reproduce the germline sequence, and a read error may be involved. CDR3 amino acids: CARTGSDNSPLHF. Here the CDR3 DNA reads TGTGCCAGAACCGGCTCCGATAATTCACCCCTCCACTTT. The chain recombines TRBV2 with TRBJ1-6; D is unclear. CDR1 and CDR2 from the germline V gene are SNHLY and FYNNEI. This CDR3 spans 13 amino acids. Drawing the rest from reference TRBV2 and TRBJ1-6, the complete variable domain is EPEVTQTPSHQVTQMGQEVILRCVPISNHLYFYWYRQILGQKVEFLVSFYNNEISEKSEIFDDQFSVERPDGSNFTLKIRSTKLEDSAMYFCARTGSDNSPLHFGNGTRLTVT.

The V and J genes are TRBV28 and TRBJ1-4, with D possibly matching TRBD1 (5 bases). The CDR3 loop spans 13 amino acids. Trimming removed 8 bases at V and 7 bases at J, with 14 bases between. Looked up from germline, CDR1 is MDHEN and CDR2 is SYDVKM. The CDR3 coding sequence is TGTGCCAGCGCACGGGGGAGAGGTGAAAAACTGTTTTTT. This codes for CASARGRGEKLFF. Filled out from reference TRBV28 and TRBJ1-4, the complete variable domain reads DVKVTQSSRYLVKRTGEKVFLECVQDMDHENMFWYRQDPGLGLRLIYFSYDVKMKEKGDIPEGYSVSREKKERFSLILESASTNQTSMYLCASARGRGEKLFFGSGTQLSVL.

The rearrangement uses TRBV5-6 and TRBJ2-3; D unresolved. Germline values: CDR1 SGHDT, CDR2 YYEEEE. CDR3 length: 14 residues. V gave up 0 bases and J gave up 10 bases, with 15 bases separating them. The CDR3: CASSLGRVSRAQYF. The CDR3 coding sequence is TGTGCCAGCAGCTTGGGTCGAGTCTCCCGGGCGCAGTATTTT.

This chain connects TRBV7-3 to TRBJ2-7; 7 nucleotides line up with TRBD2. Germline CDR1 is SGHTA and CDR2 is FQGTGA. V trimming: 5 bases; J trimming: 10 bases; junction bases outside the gene matches: 8. The CDR3 runs 12 residues. CDR3 nucleotides: TGTGCCAGCAGCAACACGGGAGGCCAACAGTACTTC. As protein: CASSNTGGQQYF.

This chain connects TRBV6-6 to TRBJ1-3; the D gene is possibly TRBD1 (5 bases). Trimming took 0 bases from V and 2 from J, leaving 8 bases between them. Germline V gene data show CDR1 as MNHNY and CDR2 as SVGAGI (reference sequence). The CDR3 has 15 residues. The CDR3: CASSYSAGTGNTIYF. The CDR3 DNA reads as TGTGCCAGCAGTTACTCGGCAGGGACTGGAAACACCATATATTTT.

This clone was counted a few times. V and J are TRBV19 and TRBJ1-5, with 9 bases identical to TRBD1. The CDR3 covers 16 residues. Germline CDR1 LNHDA, CDR2 SQIVND (reference sequence). V was clipped by 8 bases and J by 0 bases; unmatched bases: 8. The CDR3 region is CASFSGQGISNQPQHF. The CDR3, as DNA: TGTGCCAGTTTCTCGGGACAGGGTATTAGCAATCAGCCCCAGCATTTT.

V is TRBV5-1 and J is TRBJ2-3; a weak D match, TRBD2 (5 bases). The germline CDR1 and CDR2 sequences are SGHRS and YFSETQ. V was trimmed by 5 bases and J by 5 bases, leaving 12 bases between them. CDR3 length equals 13 residues. The CDR3 nucleotides read TGCGCCAGCAGGACCGGAGGTCAAGATACGCAGTATTTT. It encodes CASRTGGQDTQYF.

The chain is built from TRBV7-9 and TRBJ2-1; D gene ambiguous. V lost 1 base and J lost 8, with 9 bases in between. The V gene's germline CDR1 is SEHNR and CDR2 FQNEAQ (reference sequence). The CDR3 length is 13 residues. This CDR3 is CASSLDINDEQFF. CDR3 in DNA: TGTGCCAGCAGCTTAGACATCAACGATGAGCAGTTCTTC.